The T cell receptor beta chain under discussion was sequenced for a study of technical replicates of blood from a handful of donors. Clones were sequenced by immunoSEQ multiplex PCR, and TCRdb holds only the in-frame ones, with some missing. The sample lists fewer than 100,000 clones; around 97% were seen once. Germline V gives CDR1 SEHNR, CDR2 FQNEAQ (reference sequence). The CDR3 runs 12 residues. The germline V and J ends were trimmed by 4 bases and 2 bases, with 4 bases remaining between them. This sequence was found in a human donor in good health. The chain has TRBV7-9 and TRBJ2-3; D remains ambiguous. Sequencing was done on a sample of T cells isolated from PBMCs. CDR3 bases: TGTGCCAGCAGCTATAACACAGATACGCAGTATTTT. As protein: CASSYNTDTQYF.